This entry lists 14 T cell receptor beta chains sequenced from one sample in a study of blood T cells in healthy people across ages. The use of a sample-barcoded 5' primer and a J-beta primer mix characterized a second PCR of roughly 6 to 12 cycles. From the 5' RACE reads, TCRdb called clonotypes with MiXCR, one entry per CDR3 protein. The data hold around 1,100,000 distinct CDR3 sequences, with 35% to 40% observed a single time. The source material was blood. Receptors were obtained from a man younger than 35 in good health.

The chain uses TRBV20-1 and TRBJ2-5; 11 nucleotides match TRBD2. The assigned J gene may be wrong: the sequence end matches TRBJ2-4 better. The CDR3 has 14 residues. The germline V gene encodes CDR1 DFQATT and CDR2 SNEGSKA (reference sequence). CDR3 region: CSASTSGERNIQYF. DNA for the CDR3: TGCAGTGCATCGACTAGCGGGGAGCGGAACATTCAGTACTTC.

In this sample, this clonotype turned up a few times. V is TRBV7-9 and J is TRBJ1-2; D remains unclear. This CDR3 contains 15 residues. Germline loops: CDR1 SEHNR, CDR2 FQNEAQ (reference sequence). V lost 3 bases, J lost 4 bases, and 15 bases lay in between. The CDR3 region is CASSFGSGVPYGYTF. The DNA for the CDR3 is TGTGCCAGCAGCTTTGGTTCTGGAGTCCCCTATGGCTACACCTTC.

V and J are TRBV6-5 and TRBJ2-2; 11 nucleotides match TRBD1. Germline V lookup: CDR1 MNHEY, CDR2 SVGAGI. V gave up 8 bases and J gave up 9 bases; unmatched junction bases: 11. The CDR3 runs to 15 residues. For the CDR3, the DNA is TGTGCCAGCGGTTCTAGGCGGACAGGGGGCCGGGAGCTGTTTTTT. Amino acid sequence: CASGSRRTGGRELFF.

The CDR3 DNA is TGTGCCAGCAGTGTAAGACAGCTGAACACTGAAGCTTTCTTT. It codes for CASSVRQLNTEAFF. The chain links TRBV2 to TRBJ1-1; maybe TRBD1 (5 bases). The germline CDR1 and CDR2 sequences are SNHLY and FYNNEI. V lost 4 bases and J 0 bases, leaving 9 bases between the germline ends. CDR3 length: 14 residues.

For this clonotype: This may arise from a read error, as a much more abundant clone is one base away. This chain links TRBV24-1 with TRBJ2-1; D may be TRBD1 or TRBD2 (7 bases each). CDR3 length: 16 residues. The germline V gene has CDR1 KGHDR and CDR2 SFDVKD. The CDR3 protein is CAISDPQGTNYNEQFF. In nucleotides, the CDR3 is TGTGCCATCAGTGACCCACAGGGGACTAACTACAATGAGCAGTTCTTC.

The sample holds many counts of this clonotype. The rearrangement uses TRBV5-1 and TRBJ2-1; D remains unclear. Germline V gives CDR1 SGHRS, CDR2 YFSETQ. The CDR3 is 15 amino acids. V shed 0 bases and J shed 5 bases, with 12 bases lying between them. CDR3 DNA: TGCGCCAGCAGCTTGGTAGCAGCCAGAGACAATGAGCAGTTCTTC. It translates to CASSLVAARDNEQFF.

The genes are TRBV20-1 and TRBJ1-1, with 7 bases lining up with TRBD1. Losses at the gene ends were 2 bases for V and 0 bases for J; bases not matched to a gene: 0. This CDR3 region has 13 residues. Germline V lookup: CDR1 DFQATT, CDR2 SNEGSKA (reference sequence). The CDR3 sequence is CSARRGLNTEAFF. CDR3 nucleotides: TGCAGTGCTAGAAGGGGGCTGAACACTGAAGCTTTCTTT.

This sequence joins TRBV12-3 or TRBV12-4 and TRBJ2-3; D may be TRBD1 (6 bases). The CDR3 runs 15 residues. Trimming stripped 5 bases from V and 4 bases from J, with 16 bases between. DNA of the CDR3: TGTGCCAGCAGTCAGCGAGGACAGAGAGCAGATACGCAGTATTTT. It yields the protein CASSQRGQRADTQYF.

The chain carries TRBV7-9 and TRBJ1-5, with 11 bases matching TRBD1. The CDR3 covers 17 residues. V lost 1 base and J lost 11; bases outside the gene matches: 13. Germline V gene sequence: CDR1 SEHNR, CDR2 FQNEAQ (reference sequence). CDR3 sequence: CASSLGTGGPRQSAQHF. CDR3 in DNA: TGTGCCAGCAGCTTAGGGACAGGGGGCCCGAGACAATCAGCCCAGCATTTT.

This clonotype was seen repeatedly, ten times or more. The rearrangement links TRBV29-1 to TRBJ1-2; D is uncertain. V was clipped by 0 bases and J by 3 bases, with 5 bases between them. CDR3 length: 12 amino acids. Germline CDR1 reads SQVTM; CDR2 reads ANQGSEA. The DNA for the CDR3 is TGCAGCGTTGAAGAGAACTACTATGGCTACACCTTC. Protein product: CSVEENYYGYTF.

The chain uses TRBV6-6 and TRBJ2-1; a weak D match, TRBD2 (5 bases). CDR3 length equals 17 residues. The ends were cut back, 4 bases at V and 5 bases at J, with 21 bases in the middle. Germline V CDR1 and CDR2: MNHNY, SVGAGI (reference sequence). The CDR3: CASSLSPSGYTNNEQFF. In nucleotides, the CDR3 is TGTGCCAGCAGTTTGTCCCCTTCGGGATATACGAACAATGAGCAGTTCTTC.

The chain combines TRBV27 with TRBJ1-2; possibly TRBD1 for D (5 bases). Per germline, CDR1 MNHEY and CDR2 SMNVEV (reference sequence). The CDR3 has 15 residues. Trimming took 0 bases from V and 4 from J, leaving 12 bases between them. The CDR3: CASSLSERGSYGYTF. The CDR3 DNA is TGTGCCAGCAGTTTATCCGAACGGGGGTCCTATGGCTACACCTTC.

The rearrangement joins TRBV2 to TRBJ1-2, with D maybe TRBD1 (5 bases). There are 14 residues in the CDR3. Germline CDR1 is SNHLY and CDR2 is FYNNEI. The V and J ends lost 7 bases and 0 bases respectively, with 12 bases between them. The CDR3 loop is CASNVMGANYGYTF. CDR3 in DNA: TGTGCCAGCAATGTCATGGGGGCTAACTATGGCTACACCTTC.

This sequence joins TRBV10-3 and TRBJ1-2, with unresolved D. Germline assignment: CDR1 ENHRY and CDR2 SYGVKD. CDR3 length equals 15 residues. Trimming took 2 bases from V and 0 from J, leaving 10 bases between them. The CDR3 DNA is TGTGCCATCAGTGAGCCAGGTCCAGCTAACTATGGCTACACCTTC. This gives the protein CAISEPGPANYGYTF.